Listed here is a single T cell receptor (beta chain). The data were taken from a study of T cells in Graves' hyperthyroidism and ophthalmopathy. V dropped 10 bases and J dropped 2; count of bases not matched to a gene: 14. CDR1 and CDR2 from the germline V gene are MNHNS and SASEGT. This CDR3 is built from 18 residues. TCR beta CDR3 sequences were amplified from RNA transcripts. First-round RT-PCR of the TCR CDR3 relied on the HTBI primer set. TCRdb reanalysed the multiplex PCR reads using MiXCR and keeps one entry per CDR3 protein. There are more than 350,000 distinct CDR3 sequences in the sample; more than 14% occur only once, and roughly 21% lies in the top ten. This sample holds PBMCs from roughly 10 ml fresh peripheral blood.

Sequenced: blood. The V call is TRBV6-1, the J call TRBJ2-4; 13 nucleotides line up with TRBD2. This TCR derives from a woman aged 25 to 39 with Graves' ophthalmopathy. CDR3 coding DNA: TGTGCCACCACGCCCGGGACTAGCGGGGTTAAGACCAAAAACATTCAGTACTTC. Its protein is CATTPGTSGVKTKNIQYF.